Given below is one TCR beta chain in context. Its specificity is unknown. This sample was taken from a study of a mutant IDH1 vaccine in newly diagnosed glioma. Study at large: Most had both radiotherapy and temozolomide beforehand; others had only one. General observations from the study: Shifts in the top peripheral T cell clonotypes seemed unrelated to pseudoprogression.

The time point was: baseline, week 1 (first vaccination visit). Specified treatment: pre-vaccination baseline after standard-of-care therapy. The germline gives CDR1 SGDLS, CDR2 YYNGEE. With 3 bases removed from V and 8 bases from J, the gap between germline ends came to 21 bases. The CDR3 length is 16 residues. Profiled with immunoSEQ multiplex PCR; TCRdb holds only in-frame clones, not every one. The sample has around 15,000 clones, 80% seen once; the top ten hold more than 8%. The sample was PBMCs, taken from a glioma patient treated with radiotherapy, temozolomide or both. The receptor was derived from a man aged 40-49 years with glioma. J is TRBJ2-1 and V is TRBV9, with a possible D match to TRBD1 (5 bases). The CDR3: CASSGTFGALRDEQFF. CDR3 in DNA: TGTGCCAGCAGCGGGACCTTTGGCGCCCTCAGGGATGAGCAGTTCTTC.